The present entry profiles one T cell receptor (beta chain) with its context. Its antigen is currently unknown. Focal radiation and CTLA-4 blockade (ipilimumab) were tested in chemo-refractory metastatic non-small-cell lung cancer patients. The protocol was immunoSEQ multiplex PCR, while the TCRdb copy is restricted to in-frame clones and leaves out a portion. The table lists 80,000 or so clones, more than 60% of them singletons, with approximately 3.9% in the top ten. This sample stems from a study of radiotherapy plus CTLA-4 blockade in lung cancer. Study-wide context: Objective responses were documented in around a sixth of patients, with disease control in about 28%. Broader study findings: Increased serum interferon-beta after radiation also reportedly predicted response strongly. Radiotherapy plus ipilimumab was followed by expansion in blood of tumor-derived TCR clones.

Germline CDR1 is SEHNR and CDR2 is FQNEAQ (reference sequence). The CDR3 is made up of 14 amino acids. V was clipped by 6 bases and J by 3 bases, with 14 bases between them. The specimen comprised peripheral blood, sampled from a patient treated with radiotherapy plus ipilimumab. This TCR derives from a human donor with non-small cell lung cancer who had a partial response to radiotherapy plus ipilimumab. Some clones in this sample may be carry-over from other donors' samples. The V call is TRBV7-9, the J call TRBJ1-1, with D tentatively TRBD1 (5 bases). The CDR3 protein is CASRLTSGDTEAFF. In DNA form, the CDR3 reads TGTGCCAGCAGGTTGACTTCGGGGGACACTGAAGCTTTCTTT. The whole variable domain, filled in from reference TRBV7-9 and TRBJ1-1, reads DTGVSQNPRHKITKRGQNVTFRCDPISEHNRLYWYRQTLGQGPEFLTYFQNEAQLEKSRLLSDRFSAERPKGSFSTLEIQRTEQGDSAMYLCASRLTSGDTEAFFGQGTRLTVV.